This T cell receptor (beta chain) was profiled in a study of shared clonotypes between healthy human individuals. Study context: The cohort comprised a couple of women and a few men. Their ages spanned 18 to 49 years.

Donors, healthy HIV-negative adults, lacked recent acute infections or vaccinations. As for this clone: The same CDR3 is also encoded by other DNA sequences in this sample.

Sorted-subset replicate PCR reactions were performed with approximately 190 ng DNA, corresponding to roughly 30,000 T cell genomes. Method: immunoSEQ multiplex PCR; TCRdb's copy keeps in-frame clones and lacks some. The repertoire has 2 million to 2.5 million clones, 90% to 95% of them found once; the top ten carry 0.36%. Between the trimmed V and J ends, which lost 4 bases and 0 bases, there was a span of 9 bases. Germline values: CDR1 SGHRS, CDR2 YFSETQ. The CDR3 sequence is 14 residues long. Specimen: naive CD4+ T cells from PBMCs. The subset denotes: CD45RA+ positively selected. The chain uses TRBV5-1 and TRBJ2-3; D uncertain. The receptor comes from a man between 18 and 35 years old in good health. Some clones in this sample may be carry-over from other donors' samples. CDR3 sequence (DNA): TGCGCCAGCAGCCTTGGACGGAGCACAGATACGCAGTATTTT. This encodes CASSLGRSTDTQYF.